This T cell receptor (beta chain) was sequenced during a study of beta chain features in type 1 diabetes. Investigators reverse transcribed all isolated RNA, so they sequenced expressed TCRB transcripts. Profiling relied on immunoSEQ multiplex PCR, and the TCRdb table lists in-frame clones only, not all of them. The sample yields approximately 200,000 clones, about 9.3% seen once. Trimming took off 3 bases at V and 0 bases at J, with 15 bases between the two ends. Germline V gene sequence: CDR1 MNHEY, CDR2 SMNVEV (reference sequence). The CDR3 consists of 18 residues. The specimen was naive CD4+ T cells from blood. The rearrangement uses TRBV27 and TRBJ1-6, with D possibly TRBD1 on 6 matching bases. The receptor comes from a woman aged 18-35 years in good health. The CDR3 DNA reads TGTGCCAGCAGTTTTCAGGGGCAGCAGAGCTCCTATAATTCACCCCTCCACTTT. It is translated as CASSFQGQQSSYNSPLHF.